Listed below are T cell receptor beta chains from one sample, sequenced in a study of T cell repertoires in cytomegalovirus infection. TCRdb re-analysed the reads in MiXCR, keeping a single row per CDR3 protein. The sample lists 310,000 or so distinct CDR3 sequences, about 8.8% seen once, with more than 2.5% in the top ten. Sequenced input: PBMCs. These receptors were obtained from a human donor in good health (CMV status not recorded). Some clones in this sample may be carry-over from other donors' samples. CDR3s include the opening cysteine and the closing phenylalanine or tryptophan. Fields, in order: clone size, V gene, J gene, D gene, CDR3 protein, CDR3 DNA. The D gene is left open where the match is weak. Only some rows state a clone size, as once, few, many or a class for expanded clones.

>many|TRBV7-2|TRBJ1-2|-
CASSLAGGSGYGYTF
TGTGCCAGCAGCTTAGCGGGAGGTTCGGGCTATGGCTACACCTTC
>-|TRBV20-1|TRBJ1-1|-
CSARPRAVWGAFF
TGCAGTGCTAGACCGAGGGCCGTTTGGGGAGCTTTCTTT
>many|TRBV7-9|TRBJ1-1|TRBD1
CASSSDRGDAFF
TGTGCCAGCAGCTCGGACAGGGGAGACGCTTTCTTT
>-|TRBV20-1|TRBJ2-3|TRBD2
CSANPGGRSTDTQYF
TGCAGTGCAAACCCGGGGGGGCGTAGCACAGATACGCAGTATTTT
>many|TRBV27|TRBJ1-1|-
CASSSPIRSEAFF
TGTGCCAGCAGTTCCCCAATCCGCTCTGAAGCTTTCTTT
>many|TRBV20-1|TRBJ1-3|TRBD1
CSASDRGSGNTIYF
TGCAGTGCTTCTGACAGGGGGTCTGGAAACACCATATATTTT
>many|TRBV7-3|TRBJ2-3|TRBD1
CASSLTGGGPDTQYF
TGTGCCAGCAGCTTAACAGGGGGCGGACCAGATACGCAGTATTTT
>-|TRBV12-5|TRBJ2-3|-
CASAPGLTGTQYF
TGTGCTAGTGCGCCAGGGCTAACTGGTACGCAGTATTTT
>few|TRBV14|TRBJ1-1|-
CASSRHRNTEAFF
TGTGCCAGCAGCCGACACCGGAACACTGAAGCTTTCTTT
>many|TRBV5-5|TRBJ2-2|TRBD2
CASSLTSGGANTGELFF
TGTGCCAGCAGTTTAACCTCCGGGGGGGCGAACACCGGGGAGCTGTTTTTT
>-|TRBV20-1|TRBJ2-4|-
CSARTVAKNIQYF
TGCAGTGCTAGGACGGTAGCCAAAAACATTCAGTACTTC
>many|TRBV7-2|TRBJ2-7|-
CASSLTQTYEQYF
TGTGCCAGCAGCTTGACTCAGACCTACGAGCAGTACTTC
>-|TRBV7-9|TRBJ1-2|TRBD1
CASSVLDRGVKGYTF
TGTGCCAGCAGCGTGCTGGACAGGGGAGTGAAAGGCTACACCTTC
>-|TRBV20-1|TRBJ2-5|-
CSARVLGNQETQYF
TGCAGTGCTAGAGTTCTGGGAAACCAAGAGACCCAGTACTTC
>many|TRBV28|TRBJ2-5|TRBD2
CASTGGQETQYF
TGTGCCAGCACGGGAGGGCAAGAGACCCAGTACTTC
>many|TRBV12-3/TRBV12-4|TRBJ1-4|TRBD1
CASSKQGEDEKLFF
TGTGCCAGCAGTAAACAGGGGGAGGATGAAAAACTGTTTTTT
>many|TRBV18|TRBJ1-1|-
CASSTSWGTEAFF
TGTGCCAGCTCAACTTCGTGGGGGACTGAAGCTTTCTTT
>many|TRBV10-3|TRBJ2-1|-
CAISDSNYNEQFF
TGTGCCATCAGTGACAGTAACTACAATGAGCAGTTCTTC
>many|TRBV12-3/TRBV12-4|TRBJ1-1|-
CASSYGQFTEAFF
TGTGCCAGCAGCTATGGACAGTTCACTGAAGCTTTCTTT
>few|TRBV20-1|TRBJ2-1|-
CSASLGQAHNEQFF
TGCAGTGCTTCCTTGGGACAAGCCCACAATGAGCAGTTCTTC
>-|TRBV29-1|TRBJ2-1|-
CSVGSRVGNNEQFF
TGCAGCGTTGGCTCGAGGGTAGGGAACAATGAGCAGTTCTTC
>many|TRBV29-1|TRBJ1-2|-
CSVEDPRRAFNYGYTF
TGCAGCGTTGAAGATCCGCGCAGGGCCTTTAACTATGGCTACACCTTC
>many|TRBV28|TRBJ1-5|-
CATLGGKQPQHF
TGTGCCACCCTCGGGGGTAAGCAGCCCCAGCATTTT
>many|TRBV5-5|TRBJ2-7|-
CASSTDSIDREQYF
TGTGCCAGCAGCACGGACAGCATCGATCGGGAGCAGTACTTC
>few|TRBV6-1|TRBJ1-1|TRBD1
CASSEQGARLRGEAFF
TGTGCCAGCAGTGAACAGGGGGCTAGGCTTAGGGGTGAAGCTTTCTTT
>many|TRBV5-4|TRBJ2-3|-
CASSASTDTQYF
TGTGCCAGCAGCGCAAGCACAGATACGCAGTATTTT
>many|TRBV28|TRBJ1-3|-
CASSSSGQGDSGNTIYF
-
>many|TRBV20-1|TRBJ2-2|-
CSARTGRAGTGELFF
TGCAGTGCTAGAACGGGGAGAGCGGGCACCGGGGAGCTGTTTTTT
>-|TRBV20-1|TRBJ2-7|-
CSARNRRVSYEQYF
TGCAGTGCTAGAAATCGACGGGTCTCCTACGAGCAGTACTTC
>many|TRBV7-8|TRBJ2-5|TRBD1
CASREDRGFETQYF
TGTGCCAGCAGGGAGGACAGGGGGTTTGAGACCCAGTACTTC
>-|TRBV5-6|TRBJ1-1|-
CASIGAGFDTEAFF
TGTGCCAGCATCGGGGCGGGATTCGACACTGAAGCTTTCTTT
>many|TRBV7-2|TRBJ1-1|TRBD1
CASSSRGLTEAFF
TGTGCCAGCAGCTCCAGGGGGCTGACTGAAGCTTTCTTT
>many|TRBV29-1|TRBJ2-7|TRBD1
CSVRGQIYEQYF
TGCAGCGTGAGGGGACAGATTTACGAGCAGTACTTC